These 15 T cell receptor beta chains came from one sample sequenced in a study of OX40 agonist ivuxolimab in advanced cancers. Only in-frame clones appear in the TCRdb table, and some are missing; sequencing was by immunoSEQ multiplex PCR. The sample has about 67,000 clones; more than 85% are singletons. The sample consisted of CD4+ or CD8+ T cells sorted from blood, taken in a trial of the OX40 agonist ivuxolimab. These receptors all stem from an adult with an advanced solid tumor such as melanoma, head and neck, liver or kidney cancer.

The genes are TRBV28 and TRBJ2-7; possible D gene TRBD1, 5 bases. This CDR3 is built from 13 residues. Germline values: CDR1 MDHEN, CDR2 SYDVKM. V lost 3 bases, J lost 4 bases, and 10 bases lay in between. CDR3 sequence (DNA): TGTGCCAGCAGTTTGGGGCAGGGTTACGAGCAGTACTTC. This sequence encodes CASSLGQGYEQYF.

This clone came up a few times. The chain couples TRBV7-9 to TRBJ2-7, with D uncertain. The V end was cut by 5 bases, the J end by 2 bases, with 7 bases between. Germline V gives CDR1 SEHNR, CDR2 FQNEAQ (reference sequence). This CDR3 contains 12 residues. DNA of the CDR3: TGTGCCAGCAGCCCACAAGCCTACGAGCAGTACTTC. Protein sequence: CASSPQAYEQYF.

The V and J genes are TRBV7-2 and TRBJ2-7; 8 nucleotides agree with TRBD1. The junction had 12 bases not matched to a gene; V was cut back by 5 bases and J by 3 bases. CDR1 SGHTA and CDR2 FQGNSA come from the germline V gene. CDR3 length: 16 amino acids. In DNA, the CDR3 is TGTGCCAGCAGCCGAACACAGGGGGGCTCTGTCTACGAGCAGTACTTC. This codes for CASSRTQGGSVYEQYF.

V gene TRBV30 combines with J gene TRBJ2-7; 10 positions agree with TRBD1. V lost 3 bases, J lost 0 bases, and 5 bases stayed unmatched. The length of the CDR3 is 15 residues. In germline, CDR1 is GTSNPN, CDR2 SVGIG (reference sequence). This CDR3 reads CAWSPGQGFSYEQYF. The CDR3 coding sequence is TGTGCCTGGAGCCCGGGACAGGGGTTCTCCTACGAGCAGTACTTC. Together with reference TRBV30 and TRBJ2-7, the CDR3 gives the full variable domain: SQTIHQWPATLVQPVGSPLSLECTVEGTSNPNLYWYRQAAGRGLQLLFYSVGIGQISSEVPQNLSASRPQDRQFILSSKKLLLSDSGFYLCAWSPGQGFSYEQYFGPGTRLTVT.

Only a few counts were recorded for this clone. The rearrangement links TRBV19 to TRBJ2-2; D is ambiguous. The germline gives CDR1 LNHDA, CDR2 SQIVND (reference sequence). This CDR3 contains 11 residues. V was shortened by 6 bases and J by 5 bases, with 4 bases between the two germline ends. The CDR3 DNA follows: TGTGCCAGTAGGTTTACCGGGGAGCTGTTTTTT. Its protein is CASRFTGELFF.

The chain recombines TRBV18 with TRBJ1-3; no firm D call. The V end was cut by 2 bases, the J end by 0 bases, with 11 bases between. The germline V gene has CDR1 KGHSH and CDR2 LQKENI. The CDR3 spans 16 residues. This CDR3 is CASSPAVLISGNTIYF. The CDR3 DNA reads as TGTGCCAGCTCACCAGCAGTACTGATCTCTGGAAACACCATATATTTT. The variable domain in full, with the rest retrieved from reference TRBV18 and TRBJ1-3, is NAGVMQNPRHLVRRRGQEARLRCSPMKGHSHVYWYRQLPEEGLKFMVYLQKENIIDESGMPKERFSAEFPKEGPSILRIQQVVRGDSAAYFCASSPAVLISGNTIYFGEGSWLTVV.

The V call is TRBV30, the J call TRBJ2-7, with D possibly TRBD1 on 6 matching bases. With 5 bases removed from V and 3 bases from J, the gap between germline ends came to 14 bases. CDR3 length: 13 amino acids. Germline V CDR1 and CDR2: GTSNPN, SVGIG (reference sequence). This chain's CDR3 is CAWRDRRSYEQYF. The CDR3 DNA reads as TGTGCCTGGCGTGACAGGAGAAGCTACGAGCAGTACTTC.

The rearrangement uses TRBV11-2 and TRBJ1-4; 8 bases agree with TRBD1. The CDR3 runs to 15 residues. Germline V CDR1 and CDR2: SGHAT, FQNNGV. V lost 5 bases to trimming and J lost 4 bases; unmatched junction nucleotides: 6. CDR3 loop: CASSIRTGINEKLFF. CDR3 DNA sequence: TGTGCCAGCAGCATCCGGACAGGGATTAATGAAAAACTGTTTTTT.

This chain links TRBV19 with TRBJ2-1, with D tentatively TRBD2 (6 bases). The CDR3 loop spans 13 amino acids. With 11 bases removed from V and 5 bases from J, the gap between germline ends came to 16 bases. Germline V CDR1 and CDR2: LNHDA, SQIVND (reference sequence). The CDR3, as DNA: TGTGCCGCCGGAGGGAGCGCAGACAATGAGCAGTTCTTC. This codes for CAAGGSADNEQFF.

V usage is TRBV2 and J usage is TRBJ2-7, with 8 nucleotides matching TRBD1. CDR1 and CDR2 from the germline V gene are SNHLY and FYNNEI. V trimming: 10 bases; J trimming: 2 bases; junction bases outside the gene matches: 13. The CDR3 loop spans 15 amino acids. The CDR3 protein is CATTSLDRAPYEQYF. CDR3 bases: TGTGCCACCACGTCGTTGGACAGGGCGCCCTACGAGCAGTACTTC.

The table lists this clone with a few counts. The rearrangement joins TRBV2 to TRBJ1-1; D call uncertain. V gave up 7 bases and J gave up 4 bases, with 13 bases separating them. The germline V gene has CDR1 SNHLY and CDR2 FYNNEI. The CDR3 spans 13 residues. CDR3 sequence: CASKRTPATEAFF. Here the CDR3 DNA reads TGTGCCAGCAAAAGAACTCCGGCCACTGAAGCTTTCTTT.

This chain joins TRBV6-1 and TRBJ1-5, with D perhaps TRBD1 (5 bases). Trimming took 8 bases from V and 5 from J, leaving 13 bases between them. Germline CDR1 reads MNHNS; CDR2 reads SASEGT. CDR3 length equals 13 residues. In DNA, the CDR3 is TGTGCCAGCCAAGTCACAGGTCATCAGCCCCAGCATTTT. Its protein product is CASQVTGHQPQHF.

The chain joins TRBV11-3 to TRBJ2-1; D remains unclear. The germline V and J ends were trimmed by 1 base and 3 bases, with 13 bases remaining between them. The CDR3 has 16 amino acids. Germline V gene data show CDR1 as SGHNT and CDR2 as YENEEA. The CDR3 coding sequence is TGTGCCAGCAGCTTAGTGGGCGGAACAGTCTACAATGAGCAGTTCTTC. This gives the protein CASSLVGGTVYNEQFF.

The chain is built from TRBV21-1 and TRBJ2-2; the listed D gene, TRBD1, was not tested against the DNA. TRBV21-1 is designated a pseudogene. This CDR3 comprises 16 residues. The CDR3 DNA follows: TGTGCCAGCAGCAAAGCTATCAGGGGAGACACCGGGGAGCTGTTTTTT. It translates to CASSKAIRGDTGELFF.

The gene calls are TRBV4-1 and TRBJ2-2; 8 positions match TRBD1. CDR1 and CDR2 (germline): MGHRA, YSYEKL. The CDR3 runs to 15 residues. With V trimmed by 4 bases and J by 4 bases, 5 bases remained unmatched. The CDR3 bases are TGCGCCAGCAGCCCCCGGACAGGGCTCACCGGGGAGCTGTTTTTT. It specifies CASSPRTGLTGELFF.